The next 28 T cell receptor beta chains were all read from a single sample in a study of identical twins. TCRdb analysed the 5' RACE reads with MiXCR anew, one entry per CDR3 protein. Of 750,000 to 950,000 distinct CDR3 sequences in the sample, about 12% are singletons; the top ten hold roughly 1.6%. These data are also associated with another study on yellow fever vaccine responses in identical twins.

The sample comprised PBMCs. These receptors were obtained from a woman in her late teens or twenties in good health.

This clonotype was counted only a few times. The chain uses TRBV12-3 or TRBV12-4 and TRBJ2-1, with 10 bases fitting TRBD2. This CDR3 spans 16 amino acids. With V trimmed by 3 bases and J by 6 bases, 8 bases remained unmatched. CDR3: CASSFRLAGVRNEQFF. CDR3 nucleotides: TGTGCCAGCAGTTTCCGGCTAGCGGGAGTTCGCAATGAGCAGTTCTTC.

The chain employs TRBV15 and TRBJ2-2, with D tentatively TRBD1 (5 bases). CDR1 is LNHNV, CDR2 YYDKDF, per germline (reference sequence). This CDR3 has 15 amino acids. V was clipped by 6 bases and J by 4 bases, with 15 bases between them. The CDR3 spells CATRIVSGSTGELFF. The CDR3 DNA is TGTGCCACCAGAATCGTCTCAGGGTCCACCGGGGAGCTGTTTTTT.

This clonotype was detected only a few times. V gene TRBV2 combines with J gene TRBJ1-2; 7 bases match TRBD1. Trimming cost V 6 bases and J 4 bases; bases outside gene matches: 5. This CDR3 is built from 13 residues. Germline V lookup: CDR1 SNHLY, CDR2 FYNNEI. CDR3: CASRAGQAYGYTF. Written as DNA, the CDR3 is TGTGCCAGCAGAGCCGGACAGGCCTATGGCTACACCTTC. The full variable domain, completed using reference TRBV2 and TRBJ1-2, is EPEVTQTPSHQVTQMGQEVILRCVPISNHLYFYWYRQILGQKVEFLVSFYNNEISEKSEIFDDQFSVERPDGSNFTLKIRSTKLEDSAMYFCASRAGQAYGYTFGSGTRLTVV.

In this sample, this clonotype turned up a few times. CDR3 region: CASSQYTYNEQFF. The CDR3 DNA reads as TGTGCCAGCAGCCAATATACTTACAATGAGCAGTTCTTC. V usage is TRBV14 and J usage is TRBJ2-1, with D hard to call. With 2 bases removed from V and 4 bases from J, the gap between germline ends came to 6 bases. Per the germline V gene, CDR1 is SGHDN and CDR2 is FVKESK. CDR3 length equals 13 residues.

V is TRBV20-1 and J is TRBJ1-4; D might be TRBD1 (6 bases). Germline CDR1 and CDR2: DFQATT and SNEGSKA (reference sequence). The CDR3 covers 14 residues. V was shortened by 5 bases and J by 4 bases, with 14 bases between the two germline ends. The CDR3 bases are TGCAGTGCTGGAAAGACAGGACTTAATGAAAAACTGTTTTTT. Protein sequence: CSAGKTGLNEKLFF.

This clonotype was detected ten times or more. The chain links TRBV5-1 to TRBJ2-7; 14 bases align to TRBD2. The V segment lost 1 base and the J segment 5 bases; nucleotides outside the gene matches: 5. The germline gives CDR1 SGHRS, CDR2 YFSETQ. The CDR3 contains 16 residues. Here the CDR3 DNA reads TGCGCCAGCAGCTTGCACGGGACTAGCGGGAGCCACGAGCAGTACTTC. Translation: CASSLHGTSGSHEQYF.

The chain has TRBV10-3 and TRBJ2-1; perhaps TRBD2 as D (7 bases). Germline assignment: CDR1 ENHRY and CDR2 SYGVKD. Deletions cut 10 bases from V and 6 bases from J, with 22 bases between. The length of the CDR3 is 15 residues. The CDR3 spells CASGRRGAHINEQFF. DNA for the CDR3: TGTGCCAGCGGCCGTCGGGGGGCACATATCAATGAGCAGTTCTTC.

This chain connects TRBV7-3 to TRBJ2-5; maybe TRBD1 (7 bases). The CDR3 is 15 amino acids. The germline CDR1 and CDR2 sequences are SGHTA and FQGTGA. Trimming took off 5 bases at V and 5 bases at J, with 18 bases between the two ends. CDR3 DNA sequence: TGTGCCAGCAGCATGACAGGGACTTCGAGGGAGACCCAGTACTTC. Its translation: CASSMTGTSRETQYF.

This clonotype was found a few times. V gene TRBV7-9 combines with J gene TRBJ1-1; the D is unclear. The CDR3 extends over 14 amino acids. Deletions cut 5 bases from V and 3 bases from J, with 13 bases between. Germline loops: CDR1 SEHNR, CDR2 FQNEAQ (reference sequence). The CDR3 sequence: CASSLQNRDTEAFF. Here the CDR3 DNA reads TGTGCCAGCAGCCTACAAAATAGGGACACTGAAGCTTTCTTT.

This clonotype was picked up a small number of times. The chain uses TRBV3-1 and TRBJ1-2; TRBD1 agrees at 7 bases. This CDR3 has 15 residues. The V segment lost 2 bases and the J segment 0 bases; nucleotides outside the gene matches: 3. From germline, CDR1 is LGHDT and CDR2 YNNKEL (reference sequence). The CDR3 protein is CASSQPGTANYGYTF. The CDR3 DNA follows: TGTGCCAGCAGCCAACCAGGGACAGCTAACTATGGCTACACCTTC.

The table lists this clonotype with a few counts. The chain recombines TRBV7-8 with TRBJ2-1, with 12 nucleotides matching TRBD2. The CDR3 consists of 18 residues. The germline CDR1 and CDR2 sequences are SGHVS and FQNEAQ. Trimming cost V 3 bases and J 0 bases; bases outside gene matches: 6. CDR3 sequence reads: CASSFPGTSGYSYNEQFF. The CDR3 coding sequence is TGTGCCAGCAGCTTTCCCGGGACTAGCGGGTACTCCTACAATGAGCAGTTCTTC.

This clonotype turned up a few times. The rearrangement joins TRBV5-1 to TRBJ2-1; TRBD1 aligns across 11 bases. The CDR3 extends over 18 amino acids. Germline trimming cut 4 bases from V and 7 bases from J; bases unmatched to any gene: 16. Germline V lookup: CDR1 SGHRS, CDR2 YFSETQ. The CDR3 loop reads CASSGRPLGQGVSNEQFF. The CDR3 coding sequence is TGCGCCAGCAGCGGACGTCCTCTGGGACAGGGGGTGTCGAATGAGCAGTTCTTC.

The chain combines TRBV20-1 with TRBJ1-1, with 9 positions matching TRBD1. With V trimmed by 3 bases and J by 4 bases, 9 bases remained unmatched. CDR3 length equals 15 residues. Germline assignment: CDR1 DFQATT and CDR2 SNEGSKA (reference sequence). The CDR3 DNA follows: TGCAGTGCTAGCCGCTTACAGGGGGCGAGCACTGAAGCTTTCTTT. As protein: CSASRLQGASTEAFF.

The table lists this clonotype with a few counts. The V gene is TRBV19, the J gene TRBJ2-4; D assignment may be TRBD1 or TRBD2 (5 bases each). Germline V lookup: CDR1 LNHDA, CDR2 SQIVND (reference sequence). The length of the CDR3 is 12 residues. The V end was cut by 3 bases, the J end by 9 bases, with 9 bases between. CDR3 residues: CASSIIGGIQYF. For the CDR3, the DNA is TGTGCCAGTAGTATTATTGGGGGCATTCAGTACTTC.

J is TRBJ2-1 and V is TRBV9; 8 nucleotides agree with TRBD1. Per germline, CDR1 SGDLS and CDR2 YYNGEE. V trimming: 7 bases; J trimming: 9 bases; junction bases outside the gene matches: 9. CDR3 length: 13 amino acids. The CDR3 DNA follows: TGTGCCAGCGGGGGGACAGGTGGGGTTGAGCAGTTCTTC. Residues: CASGGTGGVEQFF.

The chain combines TRBV7-2 with TRBJ1-2; D unresolved. The V end lost 5 bases, the J end lost 8 bases, and 12 bases lay between the germline ends. This CDR3 comprises 12 residues. Germline V gives CDR1 SGHTA, CDR2 FQGNSA. DNA for the CDR3: TGTGCCAGCAGCCTCCCTTCTGGGGGCTACACCTTC. This gives the protein CASSLPSGGYTF.

The rearrangement links TRBV7-9 to TRBJ2-1; D gene unclear. The germline V gene has CDR1 SEHNR and CDR2 FQNEAQ (reference sequence). The germline V and J ends were trimmed by 1 base and 5 bases, with 9 bases remaining between them. The length of the CDR3 is 14 residues. CDR3 bases: TGTGCCAGCAGCTTAGTTACCATGCACAATGAGCAGTTCTTC. This codes for CASSLVTMHNEQFF.

The chain recombines TRBV5-5 with TRBJ2-7; 8 bases are shared with TRBD2. Germline V lookup: CDR1 SGHKS, CDR2 YYEKEE (reference sequence). The CDR3 spans 16 residues. J was trimmed by 2 bases and V by 2 bases; bases with no gene match: 9. In DNA form, the CDR3 reads TGTGCCAGCAGCTTTTCCCTAACGGGACTAGCCTACGAGCAGTACTTC. Protein product: CASSFSLTGLAYEQYF.

In this sample, this clonotype turned up a few times. V gene TRBV5-5 combines with J gene TRBJ1-2, with D perhaps matching TRBD1 (5 bases). Deletions cut 0 bases from V and 7 bases from J, with 19 bases between. The V gene's germline CDR1 is SGHKS and CDR2 YYEKEE (reference sequence). The CDR3 extends over 16 amino acids. The CDR3 reads CASSLAPGGVLGGYTF. The DNA of the CDR3 is TGTGCCAGCAGCTTGGCCCCCGGGGGAGTCCTTGGTGGCTACACCTTC.

A few counts support this clonotype. This rearrangement joins TRBV20-1 to TRBJ2-4; TRBD2 might be the D (8 bases). V was shortened by 3 bases and J by 0 bases, with 21 bases between the two germline ends. Germline values: CDR1 DFQATT, CDR2 SNEGSKA (reference sequence). There are 18 residues in the CDR3. The CDR3 DNA sequence: TGCAGTGCTAGGGGAGCGGGAGACAGGGCCCTAGCCAAAAACATTCAGTACTTC. This translates into CSARGAGDRALAKNIQYF.

This clonotype was counted at least ten times. The chain is built from TRBV9 and TRBJ1-6, with D possibly TRBD1 on 6 matching bases. Trimming cost V 0 bases and J 8 bases, with 12 bases left between them. CDR3 length: 15 residues. CDR1 SGDLS and CDR2 YYNGEE come from the germline V gene. CDR3 sequence reads: CASSVAHRVDSPLHF. The CDR3 region has the DNA TGTGCCAGCAGCGTAGCCCACAGGGTGGATTCACCCCTCCACTTT.

The table lists this clonotype with many counts. The genes are TRBV7-6 and TRBJ2-3; 11 nucleotides align to TRBD2. This CDR3 has 17 amino acids. Germline CDR1 reads SGHVS; CDR2 reads FNYEAQ. Losses at the gene ends were 0 bases for V and 3 bases for J; bases not matched to a gene: 5. CDR3 sequence: CASSLALAGGITDTQYF. CDR3 sequence (DNA): TGTGCCAGCAGCTTAGCCTTAGCGGGAGGGATAACAGATACGCAGTATTTT. Looking up the rest from reference TRBV7-6 and TRBJ2-3 gives the full variable domain: GAGVSQSPRYKVTKRGQDVALRCDPISGHVSLYWYRQALGQGPEFLTYFNYEAQQDKSGLPNDRFSAERPEGSISTLTIQRTEQRDSAMYRCASSLALAGGITDTQYFGPGTRLTVL.

CDR3 nucleotides: TGTGCCACCCAACACCGTAACAGGGTTGAGGGAGAGACCCAGTACTTC. Translated: CATQHRNRVEGETQYF. The chain employs TRBV2 and TRBJ2-5, with a possible D match to TRBD1 (6 bases). The germline V gene encodes CDR1 SNHLY and CDR2 FYNNEI. The ends were cut back, 10 bases at V and 4 bases at J, with 25 bases in the middle. The length of the CDR3 is 16 residues. The whole variable domain, filled in from reference TRBV2 and TRBJ2-5, reads EPEVTQTPSHQVTQMGQEVILRCVPISNHLYFYWYRQILGQKVEFLVSFYNNEISEKSEIFDDQFSVERPDGSNFTLKIRSTKLEDSAMYFCATQHRNRVEGETQYFGPGTRLLVL.

V gene TRBV11-1 combines with J gene TRBJ2-7; a possible D gene is TRBD1 (7 bases). This CDR3 contains 18 residues. The germline V gene encodes CDR1 SGHAT and CDR2 FQDESV (reference sequence). Trimming removed 5 bases from V and 0 bases from J, with 23 bases in between. This CDR3 is CASSLRQGGDSSSYEQYF. For the CDR3, the DNA is TGTGCCAGCAGCCTCCGACAGGGCGGGGATTCAAGCTCCTACGAGCAGTACTTC.

This clonotype appeared a few times. The chain has TRBV20-1 and TRBJ2-5, with a tentative D call TRBD1 (6 bases). V dropped 5 bases and J dropped 2 bases, with 15 bases sitting between them. Germline V lookup: CDR1 DFQATT, CDR2 SNEGSKA (reference sequence). The CDR3 runs to 14 residues. This chain's CDR3 is CSAHGQNTQETQYF. In DNA, the CDR3 is TGCAGTGCTCACGGACAGAACACACAAGAGACCCAGTACTTC.

This clonotype has a handful of counts. This sequence joins TRBV28 and TRBJ2-3, with 9 bases that match TRBD2. The CDR3 loop spans 16 amino acids. In germline, CDR1 is MDHEN, CDR2 SYDVKM. V shed 3 bases and J 2 bases; nucleotides not matched to a gene: 6. In nucleotides, the CDR3 is TGTGCCAGCAGTTTTTGGGGACTAGCAGTCACAGATACGCAGTATTTT. This sequence encodes CASSFWGLAVTDTQYF.

This chain connects TRBV28 to TRBJ2-3; a weak D match, TRBD2 (6 bases). The CDR3 length is 17 residues. Germline V gives CDR1 MDHEN, CDR2 SYDVKM. The V end lost 4 bases, the J end lost 2 bases, and 19 bases lay between the germline ends. CDR3 residues: CASSWQPWGVSTDTQYF. The CDR3 DNA sequence: TGTGCCAGCAGTTGGCAGCCTTGGGGGGTCTCCACAGATACGCAGTATTTT.

The J gene is TRBJ2-5, the V gene TRBV6-6, with no clear D. The V end lost 10 bases, the J end lost 5 bases, and 11 bases lay between the germline ends. Germline CDR1 MNHNY, CDR2 SVGAGI (reference sequence). The CDR3 has 11 residues. CDR3 protein: CATKGIETQYF. The CDR3 bases are TGTGCCACTAAGGGAATCGAGACCCAGTACTTC.